This is a list of T cell receptor beta chains from one sample in a study of CD8 T cells in ankylosing spondylitis. TCRdb used MiXCR to reprocess the 5' RACE reads, holding one entry per CDR3 protein. The sample contains 250,000 to 350,000 distinct CDR3 sequences, roughly 20% of which appear only once. Sequenced: blood, either unsorted or a sorted T cell fraction (not recorded which). These receptors all stem from a male donor with ankylosing spondylitis or in good health (not recorded which). Each CDR3 is given with its conserved first and last residue. The order of the fields is J gene, D gene, clone size, V gene, CDR3 protein, CDR3 DNA. A D gene is named only where the DNA matches it firmly. Where a row states a size, it is once, few, many or the class of an expanded clone; other rows omit it.

>TRBJ2-5|TRBD2|.|TRBV11-2
CASSLDLTRLAGGMGKTQYF
TGTGCCAGCAGCTTAGATCTAACTCGGCTAGCGGGGGGGATGGGAAAGACCCAGTACTTC
>TRBJ1-5|TRBD1|.|TRBV20-1
CSAQTGDNQPQHF
TGCAGTGCCCAGACAGGGGACAATCAGCCCCAGCATTTT
>TRBJ2-3|.|few|TRBV6-5
CASSYSGQASDTQYF
TGTGCCAGCAGTTACTCGGGGCAGGCGTCAGATACGCAGTATTTT
>TRBJ2-3|.|medium-sized|TRBV29-1
CSTGTDTQYF
TGCAGCACTGGTACAGATACGCAGTATTTT
>TRBJ2-3|TRBD1|.|TRBV7-3
CASSSPFDRAPDTQYF
TGTGCCAGCAGCTCCCCTTTTGACAGGGCTCCAGATACGCAGTATTTT
>TRBJ1-1|.|few|TRBV10-1
CASSAQRGTEAFF
TGCGCCAGCAGTGCCCAGAGGGGAACTGAAGCTTTCTTT
>TRBJ2-2|TRBD1|few|TRBV15
CATSRDGTGVGELFF
TGTGCCACCAGCAGAGATGGGACAGGGGTCGGGGAGCTGTTTTTT
>TRBJ2-1|.|once|TRBV24-1
CATSETPNNEQFF
TGTGCCACCAGTGAAACGCCAAACAATGAGCAGTTCTTC
>TRBJ1-3|.|few|TRBV12-3/TRBV12-4
CASSFPTGAGNTIYF
TGTGCCAGCAGTTTCCCGACGGGCGCTGGAAACACCATATATTTT
>TRBJ1-5|TRBD1|.|TRBV12-3/TRBV12-4
CASSGQGEQPQHF
TGTGCCAGCTCGGGACAGGGCGAGCAGCCCCAGCATTTT
>TRBJ2-3|.|.|TRBV12-3/TRBV12-4
CASSPNRRVGLITDTQYF
TGTGCCAGCAGTCCCAACCGGAGGGTGGGTTTAATCACAGATACGCAGTATTTT
>TRBJ2-1|.|.|TRBV4-2
CASSLGGAVYNEQFF
TGTGCCAGCAGCCTGGGCGGAGCCGTCTACAATGAGCAGTTCTTC
>TRBJ2-5|TRBD2|.|TRBV7-8
CASSIRLAGVVETQYF
TGTGCCAGCAGCATACGACTAGCGGGGGTGGTTGAGACCCAGTACTTC
>TRBJ1-2|TRBD1|.|TRBV28
CASSKAGTGGRYGYTF
TGTGCCAGCAGTAAGGCTGGGACAGGGGGCCGGTATGGCTACACCTTC
>TRBJ2-2|TRBD1|.|TRBV11-2
CASSLRTGDAGELFF
TGTGCCAGCAGCTTGAGGACAGGGGACGCCGGGGAGCTGTTTTTT
>TRBJ2-1|.|many|TRBV20-1
CSASPQNNEQFF
TGCAGTGCTAGTCCCCAAAACAATGAGCAGTTCTTC
>TRBJ2-1|.|.|TRBV11-2
CASSPVLAEYNEQFF
TGTGCCAGCAGCCCAGTTTTAGCGGAGTACAATGAGCAGTTCTTC
>TRBJ2-5|.|many|TRBV20-1
CSARTGETQYF
TGCAGTGCTCGGACGGGAGAGACCCAGTACTTC
>TRBJ2-1|.|many|TRBV29-1
CSVEDQAGSYNEQFF
TGCAGCGTTGAAGATCAGGCGGGATCCTACAATGAGCAGTTCTTC
>TRBJ2-1|.|.|TRBV5-1
CASSLRLASVSRNEQFF
TGCGCCAGCAGCTTGAGGCTAGCTAGCGTCAGTCGCAATGAGCAGTTCTTC
>TRBJ1-2|.|few|TRBV5-1
CASSLDGNRGYTF
TGCGCCAGCAGCTTGGACGGCAATCGGGGCTACACCTTC
>TRBJ1-6|.|.|TRBV7-8
CASSLAGSGRYNSPLHF
TGTGCCAGCAGCTTAGCTGGCAGTGGGAGGTATAATTCACCCCTCCACTTT